A selection of T cell receptor beta chains follows, all from one sample in a study of shared T cell receptors in the human thymus. Method: immunoSEQ multiplex PCR; TCRdb's copy keeps in-frame clones and lacks some. The repertoire has about 660,000 clones, 85% to 90% of them found once; the top ten carry 0.0095% to 0.012%. This sample also appeared in a second study, on human thymus T cells.

Material: thymocytes. The origin of the receptors is a boy younger than two with a congenital heart defect. Each CDR3 is given with its conserved first and last residue. D genes are given only for firm matches. Clone size is shown for a subset of rows, as once, few, many or a class of expanded clone.

d_call	clone_size	v_call	j_call	cdr3_nt	cdr3_aa
TRBD2	.	TRBV5-6	TRBJ2-3	TGTGCCAGCAGCTCCCTAGCGGGAGTTTGCCCAGATACGCAGTATTTT	CASSSLAGVCPDTQYF
.	.	TRBV19	TRBJ1-5	TGTGCCAGTAGTTCCAGACAGGGCAATCAGCCCCAGCATTTT	CASSSRQGNQPQHF
.	.	TRBV5-1	TRBJ2-7	TGCGCCAGCAGCTTGGATGGGGGAGGAACTAGGGAGCAGTACTTC	CASSLDGGGTREQYF
.	once	TRBV20-1	TRBJ2-7	TGCAGTGCTAGAGGCGGCTACGAGCAGTACTTC	CSARGGYEQYF
TRBD2	.	TRBV2	TRBJ2-7	TGTGCCAGCGGACTAGCGGTCTTCTACGAGCAGTACTTC	CASGLAVFYEQYF
.	.	TRBV25-1	TRBJ2-2	TGTGCCAGCAGTGAGCGGAGATTCGGGGAGCTGTTTTTT	CASSERRFGELFF
TRBD2	few	TRBV15	TRBJ2-1	TGTGCCACCAGCAGAGATTTGCTAGCGGGGAATGAGCAGTTCTTC	CATSRDLLAGNEQFF
TRBD1	.	TRBV4-2	TRBJ1-2	TGTGCCAGCAGCCAAATGGGACAGGCGCCCTATGGCTACACCTTC	CASSQMGQAPYGYTF
.	once	TRBV10-1	TRBJ2-7	TGCGCCAGCAGCCCAGCGCCAGACGAGCAGTACTTC	CASSPAPDEQYF
.	.	TRBV5-4	TRBJ1-2	TGTGCCAGCAGCTTGGAGGAGGGACGAGGCTACACCTTC	CASSLEEGRGYTF
.	once	TRBV5-4	TRBJ1-1	TGTGCCAGCAGCTTGAGCGGGGTCACTGAAGCTTTCTTT	CASSLSGVTEAFF
.	.	TRBV6-5	TRBJ2-1	TGTGCCAGCAGCCTGGGCAGGGACAATGAGCAGTTCTTC	CASSLGRDNEQFF